This T cell receptor (beta chain) was profiled in a study of Ad26.COV2.S vaccination and SARS-CoV-2 variants (dated by TCRdb to about 2021). For context, the study as a whole: Donors in the vaccine arm were drawn from COV1001, a phase I-IIa trial of Ad26.COV2.S in healthy adults that was multicentre, randomized, double-blind and placebo-controlled. Ad26.COV2.S was administered intramuscularly at 5 x 10^10 or 1 x 10^11 viral particles, either as a single shot or as two shots given 56 days apart. Sequencing of the TCRbeta repertoire served to evaluate the specificity and breadth of SARS-CoV-2-reactive T cell receptors following Ad26.COV2.S vaccination. The TCR-sequenced set comprised around 32 samples: 19 Ad26.COV2.S vaccine recipients, 5 placebo recipients and 8 SARS-CoV-2 convalescent individuals. Trial participants were randomized into five groups of five, in which low-dose or high-dose Ad26.COV2.S was given once or twice, or placebo was given on both occasions. Throughout the experiments and outcome assessment, investigators stayed blinded to trial group allocation.

Germline trimming: 6 bases from V, 2 bases from J; junction bases outside gene matches: 12. Taken from the germline V gene, the CDR1 and CDR2 loops are SGHAT and FQNNGV. The CDR3 goes from the cysteine to the phenylalanine over 17 residues. Only CDR3 DNA is held: 51 bases, read in frame from base 1. The immunoSEQ Assay was used to sequence TCRbeta CDR3 regions. After extraction, genomic DNA underwent amplification by bias-controlled multiplex PCR, followed by high-throughput sequencing. For the original study's pipeline: To quantify the absolute abundance of every unique TCRbeta CDR3 region, sequences were collapsed and filtered. T cell fraction was estimated by normalizing TCRbeta template counts to usable DNA, with usable DNA measured through amplification of reference genes found in all nucleated cells. Repertoire TCRs were annotated as SARS-CoV-2-specific when V gene, CDR3 amino acid sequence and J gene were exactly matched to a known reactive TCR set. The reference SARS-CoV-2 TCR set was derived from MIRA and filtered for enrichment in COVID-19-positive ImmuneCODE repertoires, a step that removed public or cross-reactive TCRs. Using the MIRA antigens, annotated TCRs were further analysed by specific ORF or by position within an ORF. Breadth was defined as the number of annotated unique rearrangements divided by the total number of unique productive rearrangements, and depth was defined as the summed frequency of the annotated unique rearrangements. TCR breadth was compared between groups using two-sided Wilcoxon rank-sum tests. The table comes from immuneACCESS by way of TCRdb, which keeps in-frame sequences with V and J called. Part of the clones is missing from these tables; in studies checked, under half for an unresolved V gene and the rest for unknown reasons. From that table come the V and J calls and clone size; the DNA was used to work out D and trimming. The sample table shows 300,000 to 500,000 clones, and about nine tenths are seen once. The leading ten clones occupy approximately 3.7% of the sample.

The treatment or condition label on this specimen signifies: 19 received Ad26.COV2.S at low or high dose, single or two shots; several received placebo; per-sample allocation not given. Repertoires of vaccine and placebo recipients were sequenced from samples collected on day 63 after the first injection. In Cohort 1b, about two dozen adults aged 18-55 years were enrolled at a single site in Boston, USA, between 29 July and 7 August 2020. As a vaccine, Ad26.COV2.S was a replication-incompetent adenovirus type 26 vector that expressed a prefusion-stabilized SARS-CoV-2 spike protein derived from the original Wuhan strain. On this clone: The antigen it recognizes is unknown. The sample holds no much larger clone one base away, and base qualities are not on file.

Overall results and qualifications from the work: The study was not powered for comparison of responses between vaccine doses or regimens. It was noted by the authors that total T cell responses may have been underestimated by the TCR breadth and depth analyses. After vaccination, substantial breadth of spike-specific CD8+ and CD4+ T cell responses was reported. Spike-specific TCR breadth was higher in Ad26.COV2.S recipients than in placebo recipients (P = 0.0014). Vaccine and placebo recipients had similar non-spike TCR breadth, a finding consistent with the vaccine containing only spike.

Recombination joined TRBV11-2 with TRBJ2-3, with TRBD2 identical over 9 junction bases. The sample in question was peripheral blood, obtained in a trial of Ad26.COV2.S vaccine versus placebo. The receptor was isolated from a person between 18 and 60 years old who received the Ad26.COV2.S COVID-19 vaccine or a placebo. The DNA sequence reads TGTGCCAGCAGGATTCTACCGGGACTAGCCCCCACAGATACGCAGTATTTT. Protein translation: CASRILPGLAPTDTQYF.